The next 30 T cell receptor beta chains were all read from a single sample in a study of T cell repertoires in cytomegalovirus infection. TCRdb independently ran MiXCR on the reads; one entry per CDR3 protein. The sample records about 34,000 distinct CDR3 sequences, approximately 52% being singletons. No antigen has been assigned to these receptors. The starting material was CD8+ T cells from cultured PBMCs, obtained from culture after CMV antigen stimulation. Receptors originate from a human donor in good health (CMV status not recorded). Some clones in this sample may be carry-over from other donors' samples.

The chain joins TRBV6-6 to TRBJ1-4, with no clear D. The CDR3 is 13 residues long. V lost 6 bases to trimming and J lost 8 bases, with 13 bases between them. The germline V gene encodes CDR1 MNHNY and CDR2 SVGAGI (reference sequence). CDR3 sequence: CASRSRAEEKLFF. As DNA, the CDR3 is TGTGCCAGCAGGTCGAGGGCCGAGGAAAAACTGTTTTTT.

V is TRBV6-8 and J is TRBJ2-1; D is perhaps TRBD1 (5 bases). V gave up 2 bases and J gave up 7 bases, with 12 bases separating them. The CDR3 is 14 residues long. Looked up from germline, CDR1 is MNHGY and CDR2 is SAAAGT. The CDR3 bases are TGTGCCAGCAGTTACGAATCCAGGGCGAATGAGCAGTTCTTC. Protein: CASSYESRANEQFF.

The gene calls are TRBV7-6 and TRBJ2-3; perhaps TRBD1 as D (5 bases). Germline V lookup: CDR1 SGHVS, CDR2 FNYEAQ. CDR3 size: 19 residues. Trimming took 2 bases from V and 2 from J, leaving 23 bases between them. The CDR3 DNA reads TGTGCCAGCAGCTTAACCCCCCAACGGCTCCAGGGATACACAGATACGCAGTATTTT. Residues: CASSLTPQRLQGYTDTQYF.

The V call is TRBV15, the J call TRBJ2-7; tentative D call: TRBD1 (6 bases). This CDR3 region has 14 residues. Germline assignment: CDR1 LNHNV and CDR2 YYDKDF (reference sequence). The V and J ends lost 6 bases and 2 bases respectively, with 14 bases between them. The CDR3: CATRPPDSPYEQYF. The CDR3 DNA follows: TGTGCCACCAGACCTCCGGACAGTCCCTACGAGCAGTACTTC.

This sequence joins TRBV7-9 and TRBJ2-1; 8 positions agree with TRBD1. Germline CDR1 is SEHNR and CDR2 is FQNEAQ (reference sequence). There are 15 residues in the CDR3. The ends lost 4 bases at V and 6 bases at J; junction bases unmatched: 8. The CDR3 nucleotides read TGTGCCAGCAGCTACCGGACAGGGAGCATCAATGAGCAGTTCTTC. Translated, it gives CASSYRTGSINEQFF.

The genes are TRBV27 and TRBJ1-2, with D possibly matching TRBD1 (5 bases). The V gene's germline CDR1 is MNHEY and CDR2 SMNVEV (reference sequence). This CDR3 has 15 amino acids. V gave up 6 bases and J gave up 4 bases, with 18 bases separating them. This chain's CDR3 is CASSRDGMTAYGYTF. The CDR3, as DNA: TGTGCCAGCAGCCGTGATGGGATGACAGCCTATGGCTACACCTTC.

By share, this clonotype ranks as large. The chain links TRBV7-9 to TRBJ1-6; 9 nucleotides line up with TRBD1. V dropped 0 bases and J dropped 10; count of bases not matched to a gene: 10. This CDR3 is 17 amino acids long. Germline V gives CDR1 SEHNR, CDR2 FQNEAQ (reference sequence). Written as DNA, the CDR3 is TGTGCCAGCAGCTTAGCGGATTGGACAGGGGCTAGGTCACCCCTCCACTTT. It codes for CASSLADWTGARSPLHF.

CDR3 DNA: TGTGCCAGCAGCTCTAGCGGGAACTACAATGAGCAGTTCTTC. Protein: CASSSSGNYNEQFF. This sequence joins TRBV7-9 and TRBJ2-1; 9 bases map to TRBD2. J was trimmed by 3 bases and V by 4 bases; bases with no gene match: 1. The CDR3 runs 14 residues. Germline V gene sequence: CDR1 SEHNR, CDR2 FQNEAQ (reference sequence).

This clonotype was found a few times. The chain uses TRBV10-3 and TRBJ2-1; 14 positions match TRBD2. Germline lookup yields CDR1 ENHRY and CDR2 SYGVKD. The CDR3 length is 18 residues. V dropped 6 bases and J dropped 1; count of bases not matched to a gene: 8. This CDR3 reads CAISSGLAGVVSYNEQFF. DNA for the CDR3: TGTGCCATCAGCTCGGGACTAGCGGGAGTTGTTTCCTACAATGAGCAGTTCTTC.

A few counts support this clonotype. The chain carries TRBV4-1 and TRBJ2-1; D remains ambiguous. V was cut by 7 bases and J by 0 bases, with 13 bases left in between. CDR3 length equals 15 residues. CDR1 is MGHRA, CDR2 YSYEKL, per germline. CDR3 loop: CASTFEWNSYNEQFF. The CDR3, as DNA: TGCGCCAGCACTTTTGAGTGGAACTCCTACAATGAGCAGTTCTTC.

This clonotype has a handful of counts. V gene TRBV7-3 combines with J gene TRBJ2-1; D may match TRBD1 or TRBD2 (6 bases each). Germline V gene lookup returns CDR1 SGHTA and CDR2 FQGTGA. The V gene lost 2 bases and the J gene lost 7 bases, with 15 bases spanning the gap. This CDR3 has 15 residues. The CDR3 nucleotides read TGTGCCAGCAGCTTATCCGGGGGCCACTTGAATGAGCAGTTCTTC. Protein sequence: CASSLSGGHLNEQFF.

The rearrangement links TRBV12-3 or TRBV12-4 to TRBJ2-1; D is possibly TRBD1 or TRBD2 (5 bases each). Between the trimmed V and J ends, which lost 8 bases and 1 base, there was a span of 12 bases. This CDR3 region has 14 residues. CDR3 region: CASRDRFSYNEQFF. CDR3 nucleotide sequence: TGTGCCAGCCGGGACCGCTTTTCCTACAATGAGCAGTTCTTC.

This clonotype turned up a few times. This chain links TRBV7-2 with TRBJ2-1, with a weak D call TRBD2 (6 bases). V gave up 3 bases and J gave up 9 bases, with 15 bases separating them. This CDR3 contains 14 residues. CDR1 SGHTA and CDR2 FQGNSA come from the germline V gene. The CDR3 protein is CASSLLAMGGEQFF. In DNA, the CDR3 is TGTGCCAGCAGCTTGCTCGCGATGGGGGGTGAGCAGTTCTTC.

V is TRBV20-1 and J is TRBJ2-2, with 9 bases lining up with TRBD2. The germline V gene has CDR1 DFQATT and CDR2 SNEGSKA (reference sequence). V trimming: 4 bases; J trimming: 7 bases; junction bases outside the gene matches: 13. This CDR3 has 16 amino acids. CDR3 loop: CSATPYEREVLGELFF. In DNA, the CDR3 is TGCAGTGCTACGCCTTATGAGCGGGAGGTCCTCGGGGAGCTGTTTTTT.

This chain uses TRBV11-2 with TRBJ2-1; D remains ambiguous. Germline V gene data show CDR1 as SGHAT and CDR2 as FQNNGV. With 8 bases removed from V and 8 bases from J, the gap between germline ends came to 19 bases. The CDR3 totals 14 residues. The DNA for the CDR3 is TGTGCCAGCGGTTATATCGGAGCCGTGGATGAGCAGTTCTTC. Its protein product is CASGYIGAVDEQFF.

In this sample, this clonotype turned up a few times. J is TRBJ2-2 and V is TRBV19; TRBD1 might be the D (6 bases). This CDR3 is 14 amino acids long. CDR1 is LNHDA and CDR2 is SQIVND in the germline V gene (reference sequence). Trimming took off 3 bases at V and 8 bases at J, with 13 bases between the two ends. The CDR3 loop reads CASSMGQGRGELFF. The DNA of the CDR3 is TGTGCCAGTAGTATGGGCCAGGGGAGAGGGGAGCTGTTTTTT.

The chain employs TRBV15 and TRBJ2-6, with TRBD2 identical over 7 bases. The V gene's germline CDR1 is LNHNV and CDR2 YYDKDF (reference sequence). Trimming removed 8 bases from V and 2 bases from J; junction bases left unmatched: 18. CDR3 length equals 19 residues. The CDR3 reads CATQVAREGRGPGANVLTF. Here the CDR3 DNA reads TGTGCCACCCAGGTAGCAAGGGAGGGGCGCGGACCTGGGGCCAACGTCCTGACTTTC.

The chain links TRBV12-3 or TRBV12-4 to TRBJ2-7, with D possibly matching TRBD1 (5 bases). V lost 3 bases to trimming and J lost 5 bases, with 11 bases between them. This CDR3 has 13 residues. Written as DNA, the CDR3 is TGTGCCAGCAGTTTGCGGCAGGGTAACGAGCAGTACTTC. It is translated as CASSLRQGNEQYF.

This clonotype was seen a few times. This sequence joins TRBV7-2 and TRBJ1-3; a possible D gene is TRBD1 (6 bases). Per germline, CDR1 SGHTA and CDR2 FQGNSA. This CDR3 spans 14 amino acids. V was clipped by 5 bases and J by 8 bases, with 16 bases between them. Here the CDR3 DNA reads TGTGCCAGCAGCCCCAGGGCGGGGGCGGACACCATATATTTT. Translation gives CASSPRAGADTIYF.

The chain employs TRBV7-2 and TRBJ2-7; D ambiguous. Germline CDR1 SGHTA, CDR2 FQGNSA. Trimming left V 7 bases short and J 3 bases short, with 7 bases between. CDR3 size: 11 residues. The CDR3, as DNA: TGTGCCAGCACCGACATCTACGAGCAGTACTTC. Protein product: CASTDIYEQYF.

The chain combines TRBV7-9 with TRBJ2-1; the match to TRBD1 covers 9 bases. V was pared by 0 bases and J by 4 bases, with 4 bases of the junction left unmatched. The germline V gene has CDR1 SEHNR and CDR2 FQNEAQ (reference sequence). CDR3 length: 16 residues. Here the CDR3 reads CASSLAGTGQYNEQFF. The CDR3 bases are TGTGCCAGCAGCTTAGCGGGGACAGGGCAATACAATGAGCAGTTCTTC.

The chain employs TRBV6-1 and TRBJ2-2, with TRBD2 as a possible D gene (6 bases). The germline V gene has CDR1 MNHNS and CDR2 SASEGT. The CDR3 has 14 residues. Trimming left V 11 bases short and J 0 bases short, with 13 bases between. The CDR3, as DNA: TGTGCCGCCCGAGGAGGGGCGAACACCGGGGAGCTGTTTTTT. Amino acid sequence: CAARGGANTGELFF.

This clonotype was seen a few times. The chain links TRBV4-1 to TRBJ2-1, with 11 bases that match TRBD2. Germline V CDR1 and CDR2: MGHRA, YSYEKL. The CDR3 loop spans 18 amino acids. Trimming at V came to 0 bases and at J to 6 bases, leaving 10 bases not matched to a gene. CDR3 DNA: TGCGCCAGCAGCCAAGATAAATCCAGGCTAGCGGGGGGCAATGAGCAGTTCTTC. As protein: CASSQDKSRLAGGNEQFF.

This clonotype was recorded only once. V is TRBV10-3 and J is TRBJ1-2; D not resolved. The CDR3 sequence is 15 residues long. With 4 bases removed from V and 10 bases from J, the gap between germline ends came to 22 bases. Germline CDR1 ENHRY, CDR2 SYGVKD. CDR3 sequence: CAISVGGSLLLDYTF. The DNA for the CDR3 is TGTGCCATCAGTGTTGGCGGCTCTTTACTATTAGACTACACCTTC.

This rearrangement joins TRBV28 to TRBJ2-6, with a weak D call TRBD1 (5 bases). V was clipped by 6 bases and J by 1 base, with 10 bases between them. Looked up from germline, CDR1 is MDHEN and CDR2 is SYDVKM. This CDR3 has 15 amino acids. The CDR3 is CASRFAGSGANVLTF. CDR3 nucleotides: TGTGCCAGCAGGTTTGCAGGGTCTGGGGCCAACGTCCTGACTTTC.

The chain has TRBV6-2 or TRBV6-3 and TRBJ1-4; no reliable D call. The CDR3 spans 15 residues. The V end lost 5 bases, the J end lost 7 bases, and 17 bases lay between the germline ends. Germline V CDR1 and CDR2: MNHEY, SVGEGT. The CDR3 protein is CASSGARTGGEKLFF. In DNA form, the CDR3 reads TGTGCCAGCAGTGGAGCACGGACTGGAGGTGAAAAACTGTTTTTT.

The genes are TRBV7-2 and TRBJ2-5; TRBD2 might be the D (5 bases). The CDR3 runs 15 residues. Germline V gives CDR1 SGHTA, CDR2 FQGNSA. The germline V and J ends were trimmed by 3 bases and 2 bases, with 13 bases remaining between them. The DNA of the CDR3 is TGTGCCAGCAGCTTCATTCGAGGGCAGCAAGAGACCCAGTACTTC. Protein product: CASSFIRGQQETQYF.

The CDR3 DNA reads TGTGCCAGCAGCCGACGGACCTACGAGCAGTACTTC. Its translation is CASSRRTYEQYF. The rearrangement uses TRBV7-9 and TRBJ2-7; D ambiguous. Trimming took off 5 bases at V and 2 bases at J, with 7 bases between the two ends. Germline CDR1 SEHNR, CDR2 FQNEAQ (reference sequence). The CDR3 contains 12 residues.

The rearrangement uses TRBV4-2 and TRBJ2-1; 9 bases agree with TRBD2. The germline V gene has CDR1 LGHNA and CDR2 YNFKEQ. J gave up 3 bases and V 0 bases, and 6 bases lay outside the gene matches. CDR3 length: 17 amino acids. For the CDR3, the DNA is TGTGCCAGCAGCCAAGAATCAGCGGGAGGACACTACAATGAGCAGTTCTTC. This translates into CASSQESAGGHYNEQFF.

There are a few counts of this clonotype. V gene TRBV19 combines with J gene TRBJ2-3; D remains unclear. CDR3 length equals 16 residues. The germline V and J ends were trimmed by 4 bases and 2 bases, with 16 bases remaining between them. Looked up from germline, CDR1 is LNHDA and CDR2 is SQIVND (reference sequence). The CDR3 loop is CASSKETSDDTDTQYF. CDR3 nucleotides: TGTGCCAGTAGTAAGGAGACATCGGACGACACAGATACGCAGTATTTT.